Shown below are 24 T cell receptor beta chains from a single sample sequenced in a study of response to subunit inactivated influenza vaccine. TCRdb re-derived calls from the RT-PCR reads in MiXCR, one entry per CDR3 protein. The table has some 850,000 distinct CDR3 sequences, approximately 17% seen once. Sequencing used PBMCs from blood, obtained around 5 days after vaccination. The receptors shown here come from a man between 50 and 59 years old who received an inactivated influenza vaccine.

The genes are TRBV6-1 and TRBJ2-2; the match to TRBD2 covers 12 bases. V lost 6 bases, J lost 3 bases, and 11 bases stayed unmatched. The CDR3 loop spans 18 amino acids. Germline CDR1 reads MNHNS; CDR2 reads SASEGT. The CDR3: CASSQARTSGKDTGELFF. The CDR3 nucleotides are TGTGCCAGCAGCCAGGCGCGGACTAGCGGGAAGGACACCGGGGAGCTGTTTTTT.

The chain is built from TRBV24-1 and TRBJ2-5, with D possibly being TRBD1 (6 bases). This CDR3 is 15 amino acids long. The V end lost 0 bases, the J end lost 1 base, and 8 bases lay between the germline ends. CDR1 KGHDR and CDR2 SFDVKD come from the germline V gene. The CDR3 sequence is CATSDLSRGQETQYF. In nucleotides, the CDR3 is TGTGCCACCAGTGATTTGTCCAGGGGCCAAGAGACCCAGTACTTC.

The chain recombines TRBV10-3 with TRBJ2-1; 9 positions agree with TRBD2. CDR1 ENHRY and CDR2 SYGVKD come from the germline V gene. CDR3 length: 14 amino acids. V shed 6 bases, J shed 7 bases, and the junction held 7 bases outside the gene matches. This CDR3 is CAISDGLANNEQFF. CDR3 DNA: TGTGCCATCAGCGATGGACTAGCGAATAATGAGCAGTTCTTC.

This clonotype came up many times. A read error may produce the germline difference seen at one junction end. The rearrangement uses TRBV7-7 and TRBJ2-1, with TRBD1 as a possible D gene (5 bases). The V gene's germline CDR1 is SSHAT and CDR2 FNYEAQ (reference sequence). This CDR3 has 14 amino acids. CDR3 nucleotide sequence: TGTGCTAGCAGCTTAGGGCAGGGTGGCCATGAGCAGTTCTTC. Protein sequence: CASSLGQGGHEQFF.

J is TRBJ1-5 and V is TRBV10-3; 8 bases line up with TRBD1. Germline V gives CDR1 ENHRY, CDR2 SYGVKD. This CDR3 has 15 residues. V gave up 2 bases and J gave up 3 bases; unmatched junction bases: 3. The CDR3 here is CAISETGGNNQPQHF. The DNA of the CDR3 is TGTGCCATCAGTGAGACAGGGGGAAACAATCAGCCCCAGCATTTT.

CDR3: CSAPPSGGLAKNIQYF. The CDR3 DNA reads TGCAGTGCCCCCCCTAGCGGGGGTCTAGCCAAAAACATTCAGTACTTC. The genes are TRBV20-1 and TRBJ2-4, with 10 nucleotides matching TRBD2. V shed 6 bases, J shed 0 bases, and the junction held 8 bases outside the gene matches. The V gene's germline CDR1 is DFQATT and CDR2 SNEGSKA (reference sequence). This CDR3 region has 16 residues.

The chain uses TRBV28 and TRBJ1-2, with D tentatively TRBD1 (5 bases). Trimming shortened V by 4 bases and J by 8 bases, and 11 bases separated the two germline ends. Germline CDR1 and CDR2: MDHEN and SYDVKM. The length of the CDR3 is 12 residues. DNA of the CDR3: TGTGCCAGCAGTTGGGGAGGGGAAGGCTACACCTTC. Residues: CASSWGGEGYTF.

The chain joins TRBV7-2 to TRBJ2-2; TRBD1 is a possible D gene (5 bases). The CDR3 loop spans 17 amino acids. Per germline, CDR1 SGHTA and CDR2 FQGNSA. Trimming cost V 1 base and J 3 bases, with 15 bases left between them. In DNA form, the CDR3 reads TGTGCCAGCAGCTTAGGATTGGCTGACAGCTACACCGGGGAGCTGTTTTTT. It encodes CASSLGLADSYTGELFF.

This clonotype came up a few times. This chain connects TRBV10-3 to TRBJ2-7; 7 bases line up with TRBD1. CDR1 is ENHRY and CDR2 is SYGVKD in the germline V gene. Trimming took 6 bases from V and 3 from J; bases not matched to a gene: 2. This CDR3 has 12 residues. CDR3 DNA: TGTGCCATCAGCAGGGGGAACTACGAGCAGTACTTC. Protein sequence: CAISRGNYEQYF.

The CDR3 reads CSARVAGGETQYF. CDR3 nucleotides: TGCAGTGCTAGAGTGGCAGGGGGGGAGACCCAGTACTTC. The chain is built from TRBV20-1 and TRBJ2-5; possibly TRBD1 for D (7 bases). Trimming took off 1 base at V and 5 bases at J, with 11 bases between the two ends. The germline CDR1 and CDR2 sequences are DFQATT and SNEGSKA (reference sequence). The CDR3 has 13 amino acids.

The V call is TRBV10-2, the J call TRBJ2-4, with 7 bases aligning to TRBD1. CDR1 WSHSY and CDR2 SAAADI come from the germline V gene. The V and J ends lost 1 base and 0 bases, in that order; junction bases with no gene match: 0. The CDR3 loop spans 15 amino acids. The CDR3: CASSEYRGAKNIQYF. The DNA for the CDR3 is TGCGCCAGCAGTGAGTACAGGGGAGCCAAAAACATTCAGTACTTC.

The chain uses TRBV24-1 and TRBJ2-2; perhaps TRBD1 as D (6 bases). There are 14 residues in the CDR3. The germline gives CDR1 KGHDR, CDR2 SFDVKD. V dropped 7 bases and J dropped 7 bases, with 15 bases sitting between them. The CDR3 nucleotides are TGTGCCACCAGGGGGCAGGGGCTCGGCGGGGAGCTGTTTTTT. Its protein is CATRGQGLGGELFF.

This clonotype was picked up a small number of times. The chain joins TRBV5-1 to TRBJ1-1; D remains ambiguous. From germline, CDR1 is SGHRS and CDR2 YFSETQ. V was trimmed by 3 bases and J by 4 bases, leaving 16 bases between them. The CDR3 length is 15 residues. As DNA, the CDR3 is TGCGCCAGCAGCTGGGCGACATCTCAGAGCACTGAAGCTTTCTTT. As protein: CASSWATSQSTEAFF.

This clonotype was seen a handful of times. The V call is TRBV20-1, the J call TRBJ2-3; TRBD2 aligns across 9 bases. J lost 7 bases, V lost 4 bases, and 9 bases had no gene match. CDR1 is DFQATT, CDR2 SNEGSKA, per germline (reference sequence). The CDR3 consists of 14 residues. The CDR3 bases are TGCAGTGCTATCAAGCGGGGGGCGCTAAATACGCAGTATTTT. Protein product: CSAIKRGALNTQYF.

CDR3 region: CASATSGRNTGELFF. CDR3 bases: TGTGCCAGCGCCACTAGCGGGAGGAACACCGGGGAGCTGTTTTTT. V gene TRBV18 combines with J gene TRBJ2-2; 11 nucleotides match TRBD2. Germline V CDR1 and CDR2: KGHSH, LQKENI. Unmatched junction bases numbered 3, after V lost 8 bases and J lost 1 base. The CDR3 totals 15 residues.

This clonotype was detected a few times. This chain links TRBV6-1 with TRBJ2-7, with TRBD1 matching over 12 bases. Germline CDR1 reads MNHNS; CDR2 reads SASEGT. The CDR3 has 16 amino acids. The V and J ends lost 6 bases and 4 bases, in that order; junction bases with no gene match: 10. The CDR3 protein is CASRTGTGGASYEQYF. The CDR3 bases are TGTGCCAGCAGAACCGGGACAGGGGGCGCCTCTTACGAGCAGTACTTC.

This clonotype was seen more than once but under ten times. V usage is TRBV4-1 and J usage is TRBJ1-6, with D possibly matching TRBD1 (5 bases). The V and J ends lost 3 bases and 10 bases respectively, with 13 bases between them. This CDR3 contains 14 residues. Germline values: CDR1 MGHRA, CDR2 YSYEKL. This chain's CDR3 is CASSQQGKGSPLHF. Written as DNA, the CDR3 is TGCGCCAGCAGCCAGCAGGGAAAAGGCTCACCCCTCCACTTT.

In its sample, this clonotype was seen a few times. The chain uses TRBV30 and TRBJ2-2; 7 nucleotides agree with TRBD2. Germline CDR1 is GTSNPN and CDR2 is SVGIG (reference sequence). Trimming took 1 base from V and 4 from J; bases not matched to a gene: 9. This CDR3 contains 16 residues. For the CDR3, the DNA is TGTGCCTGGAGTGAATGGCGCGGGAGTGGCACCGGGGAGCTGTTTTTT. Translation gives CAWSEWRGSGTGELFF.

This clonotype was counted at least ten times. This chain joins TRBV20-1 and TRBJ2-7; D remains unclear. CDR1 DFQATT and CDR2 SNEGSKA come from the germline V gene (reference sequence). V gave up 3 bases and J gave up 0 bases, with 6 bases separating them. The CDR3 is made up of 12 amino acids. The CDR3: CSARTVSYEQYF. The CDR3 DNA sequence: TGCAGTGCTAGGACCGTCTCCTACGAGCAGTACTTC.

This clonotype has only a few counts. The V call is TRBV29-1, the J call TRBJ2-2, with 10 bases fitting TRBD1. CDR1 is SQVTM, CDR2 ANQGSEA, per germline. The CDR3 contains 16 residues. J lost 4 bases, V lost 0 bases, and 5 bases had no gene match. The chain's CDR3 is CSVEDLDRGLTGELFF. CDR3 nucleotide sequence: TGCAGCGTTGAAGATCTAGACAGGGGGCTCACCGGGGAGCTGTTTTTT.

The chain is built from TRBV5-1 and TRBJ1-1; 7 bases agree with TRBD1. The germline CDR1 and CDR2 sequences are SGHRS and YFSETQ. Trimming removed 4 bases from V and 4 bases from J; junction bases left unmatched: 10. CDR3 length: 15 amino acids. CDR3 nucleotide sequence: TGCGCCAGCAGCCGTTACACAGGGGCGAGCACTGAAGCTTTCTTT. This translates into CASSRYTGASTEAFF.

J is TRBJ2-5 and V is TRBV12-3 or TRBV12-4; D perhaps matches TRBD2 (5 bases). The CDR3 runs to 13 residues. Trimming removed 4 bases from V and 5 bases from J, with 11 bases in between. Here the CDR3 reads CASSWASRETQYF. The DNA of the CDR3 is TGTGCCAGCAGTTGGGCTAGCCGGGAGACCCAGTACTTC.

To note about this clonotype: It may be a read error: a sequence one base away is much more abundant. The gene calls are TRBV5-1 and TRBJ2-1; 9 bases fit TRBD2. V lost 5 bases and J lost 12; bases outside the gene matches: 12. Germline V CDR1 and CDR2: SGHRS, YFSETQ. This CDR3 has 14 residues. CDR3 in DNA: TGCGCCAGCAGAGGGACTAGCTGGGGATTGGGGCAGTTCTTC. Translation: CASRGTSWGLGQFF.

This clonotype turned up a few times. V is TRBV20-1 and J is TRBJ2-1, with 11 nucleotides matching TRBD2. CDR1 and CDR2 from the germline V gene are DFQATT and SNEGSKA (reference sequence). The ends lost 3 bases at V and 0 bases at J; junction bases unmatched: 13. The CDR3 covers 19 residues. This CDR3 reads CSARDRGLAGRSSYNEQFF. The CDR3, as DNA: TGCAGTGCTAGGGACCGCGGACTAGCGGGCCGAAGCTCCTACAATGAGCAGTTCTTC.